This passage covers 6 T cell receptor beta chains from one sample sequenced in a study of beta chain features in type 1 diabetes. Study observations and caveats: Shortening of TCRB CDR3s, moderate but significant, appeared in all four CD4+ subsets of Type 1 diabetes patients.

Reverse transcribing all isolated RNA meant expressed TCRB transcripts were sequenced. Repertoires were generated with immunoSEQ multiplex PCR, while TCRdb's copy carries only in-frame clones and drops some. The sample includes about 650,000 clones, roughly 12% of them seen just once. Antigens of these TCRs are unknown. The specimen sequenced was naive CD4+ T cells from blood. The receptors stem from a man aged 25-40 years with type 1 diabetes.

This clone has a handful of counts. The V and J genes are TRBV7-2 and TRBJ1-2; D unclear. V was cut by 1 base and J by 4 bases, with 10 bases left in between. The CDR3 covers 14 residues. Germline assignment: CDR1 SGHTA and CDR2 FQGNSA. CDR3 loop: CASSLGEGGYGYTF. The DNA of the CDR3 is TGTGCCAGCAGCTTAGGGGAGGGCGGCTATGGCTACACCTTC.

This clone turned up a few times. This sequence joins TRBV4-3 and TRBJ2-3, with no clear D. V lost 0 bases, J lost 5 bases, and 9 bases lay in between. Germline CDR1 is LGHNA and CDR2 is YSLEER. This CDR3 is 14 amino acids long. The CDR3 DNA reads as TGCGCCAGCAGCCAAGATTCCCGAGGAGATACGCAGTATTTT. Translating it yields CASSQDSRGDTQYF.

This clone has a handful of counts. The rearrangement links TRBV5-4 to TRBJ2-1; 10 positions match TRBD2. Germline V gene sequence: CDR1 SGHNT, CDR2 YYREEE (reference sequence). The ends lost 4 bases at V and 7 bases at J; junction bases unmatched: 5. CDR3 length: 14 amino acids. CDR3 bases: TGTGCCAGCAGCGGGGGACTAGCGATAAATGAGCAGTTCTTC. Translating gives CASSGGLAINEQFF.

This sequence joins TRBV7-9 and TRBJ1-4; D gene uncertain. The CDR3 is 15 amino acids. Germline lookup yields CDR1 SEHNR and CDR2 FQNEAQ (reference sequence). The germline V and J ends were trimmed by 1 base and 8 bases, with 14 bases remaining between them. CDR3 amino acids: CASSLVREYVEKLFF. CDR3 DNA: TGTGCCAGCAGCTTAGTCCGAGAATACGTGGAAAAACTGTTTTTT.

This clone has more than one count but fewer than ten. The chain employs TRBV18 and TRBJ2-1; D remains unclear. V lost 4 bases and J 7 bases, leaving 14 bases between the germline ends. This CDR3 has 14 amino acids. Germline loops: CDR1 KGHSH, CDR2 LQKENI. The CDR3 loop reads CASSQQAGENEQFF. The DNA of the CDR3 is TGTGCCAGCTCACAGCAGGCAGGCGAGAATGAGCAGTTCTTC. The full variable domain, its missing parts supplied by reference TRBV18 and TRBJ2-1, is NAGVMQNPRHLVRRRGQEARLRCSPMKGHSHVYWYRQLPEEGLKFMVYLQKENIIDESGMPKERFSAEFPKEGPSILRIQQVVRGDSAAYFCASSQQAGENEQFFGPGTRLTVL.

Details on this clone: Other DNA sequences in the same sample also yield this CDR3. The chain is built from TRBV29-1 and TRBJ1-6; 7 positions agree with TRBD1. The V and J ends lost 5 bases and 4 bases, in that order; junction bases with no gene match: 2. The CDR3 totals 13 residues. The germline gives CDR1 SQVTM, CDR2 ANQGSEA. The CDR3 loop is CSVQQGYNSPLHF. Written as DNA, the CDR3 is TGCAGCGTTCAACAGGGGTATAATTCACCCCTCCACTTT.